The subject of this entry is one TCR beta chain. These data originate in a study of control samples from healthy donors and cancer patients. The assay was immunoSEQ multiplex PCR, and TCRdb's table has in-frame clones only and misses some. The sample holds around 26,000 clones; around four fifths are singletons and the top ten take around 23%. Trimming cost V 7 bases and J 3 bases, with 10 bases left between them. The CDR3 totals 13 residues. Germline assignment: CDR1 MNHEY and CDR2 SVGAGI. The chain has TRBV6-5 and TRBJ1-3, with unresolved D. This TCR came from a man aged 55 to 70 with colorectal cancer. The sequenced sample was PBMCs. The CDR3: CASTTSLGNTIYF. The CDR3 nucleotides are TGTGCCAGCACGACAAGCCTTGGAAACACCATATATTTT.